A single sample gave rise to the 9 T cell receptor beta chains below, sequenced in a study of CD8 T cells in ankylosing spondylitis. General study points: Blood of patients with ankylosing spondylitis appeared to be characterized by a TCR beta motif of eight highly homologous variants.

TCRdb processed the 5' RACE reads anew with MiXCR; each CDR3 protein has one entry. The sample has about 840,000 distinct CDR3 sequences, roughly 10% seen once. These receptors have no identified antigens. The sample was blood, either unsorted or a sorted T cell fraction (not recorded which). The receptors come from a male donor with ankylosing spondylitis.

This clonotype came up many times. The chain joins TRBV7-9 to TRBJ2-7, with 10 bases matching TRBD2. This CDR3 comprises 14 residues. Germline assignment: CDR1 SEHNR and CDR2 FQNEAQ (reference sequence). J lost 4 bases, V lost 1 base, and 1 base had no gene match. The CDR3 nucleotides read TGTGCCAGCAGCTTAGATAGCGGGAGGTACGAGCAGTACTTC. Its translation is CASSLDSGRYEQYF.

The J gene is TRBJ1-5, the V gene TRBV20-1; D remains unclear. Germline V CDR1 and CDR2: DFQATT, SNEGSKA (reference sequence). The CDR3 covers 14 residues. V gave up 3 bases and J gave up 5 bases, with 14 bases separating them. CDR3 DNA: TGCAGTGCTAGGGTAAACGTCTGGGATCAGCCCCAGCATTTT. It is translated as CSARVNVWDQPQHF.

This clonotype was seen only a few times. V usage is TRBV18 and J usage is TRBJ1-1; the D is unclear. The CDR3 consists of 16 residues. Trimming left V 0 bases short and J 0 bases short, with 11 bases between. Germline values: CDR1 KGHSH, CDR2 LQKENI. The CDR3 coding sequence is TGTGCCAGCTCACCACCGAACATTGGGATGAACACTGAAGCTTTCTTT. It yields the protein CASSPPNIGMNTEAFF. The full variable domain, with the rest looked up from reference TRBV18 and TRBJ1-1, is NAGVMQNPRHLVRRRGQEARLRCSPMKGHSHVYWYRQLPEEGLKFMVYLQKENIIDESGMPKERFSAEFPKEGPSILRIQQVVRGDSAAYFCASSPPNIGMNTEAFFGQGTRLTVV.

V and J are TRBV20-1 and TRBJ2-7; no definite D call. CDR3 length: 13 residues. Between the trimmed V and J ends, which lost 3 bases and 3 bases, there was a span of 12 bases. In germline, CDR1 is DFQATT, CDR2 SNEGSKA (reference sequence). Here the CDR3 DNA reads TGCAGTGCTAGTTTCTGGCCCTTCTACGAGCAGTACTTC. Translating gives CSASFWPFYEQYF.

This clonotype was seen only a few times. The rearrangement joins TRBV20-1 to TRBJ2-5; D is uncertain. Germline V gene lookup returns CDR1 DFQATT and CDR2 SNEGSKA (reference sequence). Trimming removed 4 bases from V and 5 bases from J, with 11 bases in between. This CDR3 is 12 amino acids long. The CDR3 DNA sequence: TGCAGTGCTACACTTGGTTCGGAGACCCAGTACTTC. Translating it yields CSATLGSETQYF.

The gene calls are TRBV15 and TRBJ2-1; 7 nucleotides line up with TRBD2. This CDR3 contains 14 residues. J lost 8 bases, V lost 0 bases, and 4 bases had no gene match. The germline V gene has CDR1 LNHNV and CDR2 YYDKDF (reference sequence). The CDR3 sequence is CATSRDGGGDEQFF. For the CDR3, the DNA is TGTGCCACCAGCAGAGATGGGGGAGGGGATGAGCAGTTCTTC.

This clonotype was detected only a few times. The V call is TRBV10-3, the J call TRBJ1-5, with a possible D match to TRBD1 (6 bases). Trimming took off 4 bases at V and 7 bases at J, with 11 bases between the two ends. The CDR3 runs 13 residues. Germline V lookup: CDR1 ENHRY, CDR2 SYGVKD. DNA for the CDR3: TGTGCCATCAGTGTACAGGGCGACCAGCCCCAGCATTTT. Amino acid sequence: CAISVQGDQPQHF.

The chain joins TRBV7-2 to TRBJ2-5; D might be TRBD2 (7 bases). Per the germline V gene, CDR1 is SGHTA and CDR2 is FQGNSA. CDR3 length: 14 residues. Trimming took 5 bases from V and 2 from J, leaving 12 bases between them. The DNA of the CDR3 is TGTGCCAGCAGCCGGGGGGCTACTCAAGAGACCCAGTACTTC. The encoded protein is CASSRGATQETQYF.

This clonotype was detected many times. The chain joins TRBV20-1 to TRBJ2-5; possibly TRBD1 for D (6 bases). This CDR3 has 14 amino acids. The germline V gene has CDR1 DFQATT and CDR2 SNEGSKA (reference sequence). Trimming pared 6 bases from V and 2 bases from J, leaving 16 bases between. Written as DNA, the CDR3 is TGCAGTGCCCCCCCCCGGACAGCGCAAGAGACCCAGTACTTC. Translation gives CSAPPRTAQETQYF.